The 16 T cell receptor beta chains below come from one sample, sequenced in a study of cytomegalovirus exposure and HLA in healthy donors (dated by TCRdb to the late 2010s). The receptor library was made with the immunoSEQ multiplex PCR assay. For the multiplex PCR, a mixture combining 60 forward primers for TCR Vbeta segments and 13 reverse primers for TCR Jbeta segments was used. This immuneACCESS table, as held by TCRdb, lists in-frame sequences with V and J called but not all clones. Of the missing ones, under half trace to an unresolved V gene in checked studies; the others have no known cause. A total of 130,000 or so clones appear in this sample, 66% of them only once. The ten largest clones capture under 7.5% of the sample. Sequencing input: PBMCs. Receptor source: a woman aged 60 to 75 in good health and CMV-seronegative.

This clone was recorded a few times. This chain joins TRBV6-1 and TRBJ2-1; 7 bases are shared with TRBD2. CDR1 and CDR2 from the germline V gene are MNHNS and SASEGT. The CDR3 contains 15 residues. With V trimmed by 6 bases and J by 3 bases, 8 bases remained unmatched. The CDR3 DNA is TGTGCCAGCAGGCCCCTCGGGGGGTACTACAATGAGCAGTTCTTC. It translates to CASRPLGGYYNEQFF.

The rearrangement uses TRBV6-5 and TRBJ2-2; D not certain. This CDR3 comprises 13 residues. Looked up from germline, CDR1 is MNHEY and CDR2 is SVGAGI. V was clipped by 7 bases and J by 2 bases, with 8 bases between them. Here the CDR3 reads CASTRYNTGELFF. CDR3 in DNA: TGTGCCAGCACCAGATACAACACCGGGGAGCTGTTTTTT.

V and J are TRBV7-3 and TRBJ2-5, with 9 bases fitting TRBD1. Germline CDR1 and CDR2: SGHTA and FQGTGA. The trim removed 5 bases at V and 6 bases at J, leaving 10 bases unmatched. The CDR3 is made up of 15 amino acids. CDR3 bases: TGTGCCAGCAGCCCGGGACAGGGACGGGAGAAGACCCAGTACTTC. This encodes CASSPGQGREKTQYF.

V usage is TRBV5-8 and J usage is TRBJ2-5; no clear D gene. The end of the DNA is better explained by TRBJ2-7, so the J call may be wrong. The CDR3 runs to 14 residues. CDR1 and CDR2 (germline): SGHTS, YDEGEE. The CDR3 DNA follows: TGTGCCAGCAGCTTGAGTATTAGAACCTACGAGCAGTACTTC. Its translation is CASSLSIRTYEQYF.

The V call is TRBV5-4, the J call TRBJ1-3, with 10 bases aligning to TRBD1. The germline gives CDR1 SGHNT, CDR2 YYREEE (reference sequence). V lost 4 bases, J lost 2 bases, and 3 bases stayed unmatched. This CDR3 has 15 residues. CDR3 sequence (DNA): TGTGCCAGCAGCCCGGGACAGGGGACTGGAAACACCATATATTTT. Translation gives CASSPGQGTGNTIYF. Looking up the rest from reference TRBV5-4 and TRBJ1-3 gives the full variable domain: ETGVTQSPTHLIKTRGQQVTLRCSSQSGHNTVSWYQQALGQGPQFIFQYYREEENGRGNFPPRFSGLQFPNYSSELNVNALELDDSALYLCASSPGQGTGNTIYFGEGSWLTVV.

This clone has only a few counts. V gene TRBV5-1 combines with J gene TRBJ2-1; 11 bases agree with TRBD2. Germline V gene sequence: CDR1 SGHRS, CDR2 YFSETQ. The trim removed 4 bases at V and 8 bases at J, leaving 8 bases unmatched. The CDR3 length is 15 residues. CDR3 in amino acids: CASSQLAGAGDEQFF. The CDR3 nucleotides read TGCGCCAGCAGCCAACTAGCGGGGGCCGGCGATGAGCAGTTCTTC.

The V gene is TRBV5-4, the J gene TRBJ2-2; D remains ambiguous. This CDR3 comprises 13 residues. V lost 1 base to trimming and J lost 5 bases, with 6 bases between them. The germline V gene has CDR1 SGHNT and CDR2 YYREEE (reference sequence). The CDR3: CASSLKRTGELFF. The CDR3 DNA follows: TGTGCCAGCAGCTTGAAGAGAACCGGGGAGCTGTTTTTT.

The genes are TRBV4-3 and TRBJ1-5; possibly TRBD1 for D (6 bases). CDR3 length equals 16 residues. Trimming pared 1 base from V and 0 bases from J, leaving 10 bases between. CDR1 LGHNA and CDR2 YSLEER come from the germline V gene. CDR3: CASSQVRGGSNQPQHF. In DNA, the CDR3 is TGCGCCAGCAGCCAAGTGAGGGGGGGTAGCAATCAGCCCCAGCATTTT.

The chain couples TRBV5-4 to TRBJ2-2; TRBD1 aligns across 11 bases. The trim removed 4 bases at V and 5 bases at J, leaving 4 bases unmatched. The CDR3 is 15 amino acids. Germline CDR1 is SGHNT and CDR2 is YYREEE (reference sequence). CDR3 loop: CASSPGTGGTGELFF. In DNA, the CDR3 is TGTGCCAGCAGCCCAGGGACAGGGGGGACCGGGGAGCTGTTTTTT.

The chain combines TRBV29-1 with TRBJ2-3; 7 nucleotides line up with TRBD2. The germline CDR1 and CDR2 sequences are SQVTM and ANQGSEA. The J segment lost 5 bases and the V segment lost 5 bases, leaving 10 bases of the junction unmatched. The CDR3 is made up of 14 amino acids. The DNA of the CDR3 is TGCAGCGTTTCGGGTGCGGGAGTTGTAGATACGCAGTATTTT. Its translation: CSVSGAGVVDTQYF.

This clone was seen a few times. The CDR3 region has the DNA TGTGCCAGCAGCTTACGTAGCGGGCTCCAAGAGACCCAGTACTTC. Encoded protein: CASSLRSGLQETQYF. J is TRBJ2-5 and V is TRBV7-3; TRBD2 agrees at 7 bases. This CDR3 is 15 amino acids long. Germline CDR1 is SGHTA and CDR2 is FQGTGA. With V trimmed by 2 bases and J by 1 base, 4 bases remained unmatched. Full variable domain (outside the CDR3, taken from reference TRBV7-3 and TRBJ2-5): GAGVSQTPSNKVTEKGKYVELRCDPISGHTALYWYRQSLGQGPEFLIYFQGTGAADDSGLPNDRFFAVRPEGSVSTLKIQRTERGDSAVYLCASSLRSGLQETQYFGPGTRLLVL.

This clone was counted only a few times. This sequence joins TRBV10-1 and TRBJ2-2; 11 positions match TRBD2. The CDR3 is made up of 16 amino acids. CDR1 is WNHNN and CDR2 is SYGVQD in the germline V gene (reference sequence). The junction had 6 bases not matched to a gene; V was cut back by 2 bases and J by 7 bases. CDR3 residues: CASSEISGGAVGELFF. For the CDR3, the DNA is TGCGCCAGCAGTGAGATTAGCGGGGGGGCCGTCGGGGAGCTGTTTTTT.

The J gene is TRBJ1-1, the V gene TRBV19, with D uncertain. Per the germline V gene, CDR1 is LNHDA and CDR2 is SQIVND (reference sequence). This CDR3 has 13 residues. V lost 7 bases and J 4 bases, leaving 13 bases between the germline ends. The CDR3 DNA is TGTGCCAGTACCGGACTGCCGGGCACTGAAGCTTTCTTT. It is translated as CASTGLPGTEAFF.

The CDR3: CASSPNRGSGETQYF. The CDR3 DNA is TGTGCCAGCAGTCCCAACAGGGGCAGCGGAGAGACCCAGTACTTC. This rearrangement joins TRBV28 to TRBJ2-5, with 7 bases identical to TRBD1. CDR3 length equals 15 residues. Germline V CDR1 and CDR2: MDHEN, SYDVKM. Losses at the gene ends were 5 bases for V and 4 bases for J; bases not matched to a gene: 10.

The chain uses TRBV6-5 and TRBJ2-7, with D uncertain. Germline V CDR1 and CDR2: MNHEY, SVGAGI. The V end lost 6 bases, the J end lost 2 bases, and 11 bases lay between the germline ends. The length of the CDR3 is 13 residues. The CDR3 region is CASSLGEAYEQYF. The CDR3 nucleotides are TGTGCCAGCAGCCTAGGCGAGGCCTACGAGCAGTACTTC.

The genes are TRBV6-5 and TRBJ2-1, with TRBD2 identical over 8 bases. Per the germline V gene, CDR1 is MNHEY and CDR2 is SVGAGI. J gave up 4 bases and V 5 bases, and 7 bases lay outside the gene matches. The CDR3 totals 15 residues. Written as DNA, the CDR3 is TGTGCCAGCAGTCTAACTAGCGGAGCTTACAATGAGCAGTTCTTC. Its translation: CASSLTSGAYNEQFF.